Listed below are T cell receptor beta chains from one sample, sequenced in a study of T cells in Graves' hyperthyroidism and ophthalmopathy. TCRdb reprocessed the multiplex PCR reads with MiXCR, giving one entry per CDR3 protein. This sample has more than 500,000 distinct CDR3 sequences, with about 16% found just once. Sample: blood. The receptors were gathered from a woman in her twenties or thirties with Graves' ophthalmopathy. Each CDR3 is given with its conserved first and last residue. D genes are given only for firm matches. Size tells how often a clone was seen (once, few, many) or the class of an expanded clone, and some rows leave it out.

D | J | size | V | CDR3 | DNA
TRBD1 | TRBJ2-2 | many | TRBV7-2 | CASSHTGTANTGELFF | TGTGCCAGCAGCCACACGGGGACAGCAAACACCGGGGAGCTGTTTTTT
TRBD2 | TRBJ2-4 | many | TRBV7-8 | CASSASGLLAKNIQYF | TGTGCCAGCAGCGCTAGCGGATTATTAGCCAAAAACATTCAGTACTTC
TRBD2 | TRBJ2-1 | . | TRBV2 | CASMTGTSGRGYNEQFF | TGTGCCAGCATGACCGGGACTAGCGGGAGGGGCTACAATGAGCAGTTCTTC
. | TRBJ2-7 | . | TRBV12-3/TRBV12-4 | CASQDSSYEQYF | TGTGCCAGTCAGGACAGTTCCTACGAGCAGTACTTC
. | TRBJ1-2 | few | TRBV27 | CASSGGDAANYGYTF | TGTGCCAGCAGTGGGGGGGACGCCGCTAACTATGGCTACACCTTC
. | TRBJ2-2 | many | TRBV5-1 | CASSPLSNTGELFF | TGCGCCAGCAGCCCCTTATCGAACACCGGGGAGCTGTTTTTT
. | TRBJ2-1 | . | TRBV7-6 | CASSRGPGRPGEQFF | TGTGCCAGCAGCCGAGGGCCGGGGAGACCGGGTGAGCAGTTCTTC
. | TRBJ1-2 | . | TRBV6-5 | CASSYWPTGSYGYTF | TGTGCCAGCAGTTACTGGCCGACGGGAAGCTATGGCTACACCTTC
. | TRBJ2-3 | few | TRBV29-1 | CSVEAGRTDTQYF | TGCAGCGTTGAAGCCGGACGCACAGATACGCAGTATTTT
TRBD1 | TRBJ1-1 | . | TRBV6-5 | CASSYRRGRNTEAFF | TGTGCCAGCAGTTATCGGAGGGGGCGAAACACTGAAGCTTTCTTT
. | TRBJ2-1 | few | TRBV29-1 | CSVNGQTSSYNEQFF | TGCAGCGTCAACGGACAGACGAGCTCCTACAATGAGCAGTTCTTC
. | TRBJ2-3 | many | TRBV6-1 | CASKGLTDTQYF | TGTGCCAGCAAGGGGCTCACAGATACGCAGTATTTT
TRBD1 | TRBJ2-7 | many | TRBV5-1 | CASSLDDRVTYEQYF | TGCGCCAGCAGCTTGGACGACAGGGTGACCTACGAGCAGTACTTC
TRBD1 | TRBJ2-7 | . | TRBV20-1 | CSASPGGTGEQYF | TGCAGTGCCTCCCCAGGGGGCACGGGCGAGCAGTACTTC
TRBD2 | TRBJ2-1 | . | TRBV6-2/TRBV6-3 | CASSFGGTRFSGSREQFF | TGTGCCAGCAGTTTCGGCGGGACAAGGTTTAGCGGGAGTAGGGAGCAGTTCTTC
. | TRBJ1-2 | many | TRBV5-1 | CASRYLDGKNYGYTF | TGCGCCAGCAGATACCTCGACGGGAAGAACTATGGCTACACCTTC
TRBD2 | TRBJ2-1 | few | TRBV4-3 | CANPREREVRGEQFF | TGCGCCAACCCTAGGGAGCGGGAGGTCCGAGGGGAGCAGTTCTTC
. | TRBJ1-1 | many | TRBV2 | CASSVLRTEAFF | TGTGCCAGCAGTGTTTTAAGGACTGAAGCTTTCTTT
TRBD2 | TRBJ2-3 | many | TRBV11-3 | CASSQTSGPQYF | TGTGCCAGCAGCCAAACTAGCGGACCGCAGTATTTT
TRBD2 | TRBJ2-7 | many | TRBV20-1 | CSARDVAGEDEQYF | TGCAGTGCTAGAGATGTCGCGGGAGAGGATGAGCAGTACTTC
. | TRBJ2-7 | many | TRBV3-1 | CASSQDIGETYEQYF | TGTGCCAGCAGCCAAGATATAGGAGAGACCTACGAGCAGTACTTC
. | TRBJ2-5 | many | TRBV5-1 | CASSTSSPRETQYF | TGCGCCAGCAGCACCTCTAGTCCCCGAGAGACCCAGTACTTC
TRBD2 | TRBJ2-3 | few | TRBV20-1 | CSATSGGTDTQYF | TGCAGTGCTACTAGCGGGGGCACAGATACGCAGTATTTT
TRBD1 | TRBJ2-7 | few | TRBV10-3 | CAISAGGSYEQYF | TGTGCCATCAGCGCAGGGGGCTCCTACGAGCAGTACTTC
TRBD1 | TRBJ2-1 | . | TRBV5-4 | CASRRDRDHNEQFF | TGTGCCAGCAGACGGGACAGGGACCACAATGAGCAGTTCTTC
TRBD2 | TRBJ2-3 | many | TRBV24-1 | CATSASGSGTDTQYF | TGTGCCACCAGTGCCAGCGGGAGTGGTACAGATACGCAGTATTTT
. | TRBJ1-5 | few | TRBV6-1 | CASSQGAYQPQHF | TGTGCCAGCAGCCAAGGGGCTTATCAGCCCCAGCATTTT
TRBD1 | TRBJ2-7 | many | TRBV5-1 | CASSNLQGAVSYEQYF | TGCGCCAGCAGCAACCTACAGGGGGCCGTTAGCTACGAGCAGTACTTC
. | TRBJ2-1 | . | TRBV19 | CASSIYERDTIQFF | TGTGCCAGTAGTATTTATGAACGGGACACCATTCAGTTCTTC
. | TRBJ2-2 | few | TRBV4-2 | CASSQEAQQAGTGELFF | TGTGCCAGCAGCCAAGAAGCTCAGCAAGCGGGCACCGGGGAGCTGTTTTTT
TRBD1 | TRBJ1-2 | many | TRBV6-5 | CASSYSRTGGSHSINYGYTF | TGTGCCAGCAGTTACTCGCGGACAGGGGGCTCCCATTCGATTAACTATGGCTACACCTTC
. | TRBJ1-2 | many | TRBV7-2 | CASSLSQGINYGYTF | TGTGCCAGCAGCTTATCTCAGGGGATCAACTATGGCTACACCTTC
TRBD2 | TRBJ2-3 | many | TRBV7-3 | CASSLRLAGGDTQYF | TGTGCCAGCAGCTTAAGGCTAGCGGGAGGGGATACGCAGTATTTT
. | TRBJ2-1 | many | TRBV30 | CAWSLGSGLSSYNEQFF | TGTGCCTGGAGCCTAGGTAGCGGCTTAAGCTCCTACAATGAGCAGTTCTTC
. | TRBJ1-4 | . | TRBV28 | CASSMSGADYEKLFF | TGTGCCAGCAGTATGAGTGGGGCGGATTATGAAAAACTGTTTTTT
. | TRBJ2-1 | . | TRBV7-9 | CASSPYRGRSYNEQFF | TGTGCCAGCAGCCCTTACCGGGGGAGGTCCTACAATGAGCAGTTCTTC
. | TRBJ1-1 | many | TRBV5-1 | CASSLAEGFGKNTEAFF | TGCGCCAGCAGCTTGGCGGAGGGGTTCGGAAAGAACACTGAAGCTTTCTTT
TRBD2 | TRBJ2-1 | many | TRBV30 | CAWKAGGRDEQFF | TGTGCCTGGAAAGCGGGAGGGCGCGATGAGCAGTTCTTC
. | TRBJ2-5 | many | TRBV20-1 | CSASRQTGAQYF | TGCAGTGCCAGTAGACAGACCGGGGCCCAGTACTTC
. | TRBJ2-2 | many | TRBV5-1 | CASSLDGADTGELFF | TGCGCCAGCAGCTTGGACGGGGCGGACACCGGGGAGCTGTTTTTT
. | TRBJ2-2 | many | TRBV12-3/TRBV12-4 | CASSTTESGELFF | TGTGCCAGCAGTACAACAGAATCGGGGGAGCTGTTTTTT
TRBD1 | TRBJ1-2 | many | TRBV28 | CASSSESGQGAPYGYTF | TGTGCCAGCAGTTCAGAAAGTGGACAGGGGGCCCCCTATGGCTACACCTTC
. | TRBJ1-2 | many | TRBV5-6 | CASSLRGDAILGYTF | TGTGCCAGCAGCTTAAGAGGGGACGCGATCCTTGGCTACACCTTC
TRBD2 | TRBJ2-1 | few | TRBV20-1 | CSASGKLAGVEEQFF | TGCAGTGCTAGCGGTAAACTAGCGGGAGTGGAGGAGCAGTTCTTC
. | TRBJ2-5 | few | TRBV7-6 | CASSLVFGPQETQYF | TGTGCCAGCAGCTTAGTTTTCGGGCCTCAAGAGACCCAGTACTTC
TRBD1 | TRBJ2-7 | few | TRBV4-3 | CASSQEGTGRYEQYF | TGCGCCAGCAGCCAAGAAGGGACAGGCCGGTACGAGCAGTACTTC